Given below is one T cell receptor (beta chain) in context. This specimen comes from a study of blood T cells in healthy people across ages. Germline values: CDR1 MDHEN, CDR2 SYDVKM. The CDR3 loop spans 15 amino acids. V was pared by 7 bases and J by 3 bases, with 8 bases of the junction left unmatched. A second roughly 6 to 11 cycle PCR used barcoded and J-beta primers. Each cDNA molecule, via a template-switch adaptor with 12 random nucleotides, was tagged. TCRdb reprocessed the 5' RACE reads via MiXCR and lists one record per CDR3 protein. The profile shows over 950,000 distinct CDR3 sequences, less than 45% of them singletons.

The sequence was collected from a man aged 18-30 years in good health. The sample was blood. The chain couples TRBV28 to TRBJ2-3; TRBD1 agrees at 9 bases. For the CDR3, the DNA is TGTGCCAGCACCCTACAGGGGGCGGGAACAGATACGCAGTATTTT. Its translation: CASTLQGAGTDTQYF.